This T cell receptor (beta chain) derives from a study of cytomegalovirus exposure and HLA in healthy donors (dated by TCRdb to the late 2010s). Concerning the study at large: According to an earlier analysis of several hundred of the donors, some 170 million T cells yielded over 100 million unique TCR beta sequences and less than 300 Gb of sequence data. An early release that covered around 590 HLA-typed donors contained approximately 300 gigabases of sequencing data and 65 million to 100 million unique TCR sequences. Of the 300 to 500 genotyped donors, approximately 80% were placed in the genetic ancestry cluster associated with self-reported Caucasian donors. The aim of the study was to test whether cataloging public T cell receptors could identify signatures of past pathogen exposure. The study profiled the T cell repertoires of about 640 subjects by immunosequencing and related them to cytomegalovirus serostatus. In addition to the first cohort of 666 subjects, a separate validation cohort of approximately 130 different subjects was used. High-throughput TCR immunosequencing, statistical association of individual TCRs with disease status, and machine learning were combined to predict cytomegalovirus infection status. A later analysis re-examined previously published TCR beta repertoires from about 700 donors and added high-resolution HLA genotyping to investigate patterns of TCR occurrence. Rather than drawing on any new phenotypic data, the later analysis identified candidate immune exposures from TCR beta sequences and the way those sequences occurred across donors. An earlier analysis of 587 of the donors used high-throughput TCR beta sequencing to judge whether each TCR beta V gene segment behaved as functional or pseudogenic. Alongside the repertoire data, information on donor age, sex, ethnicity and CMV serostatus was compiled. In a later genetic analysis, genome-wide SNP genotypes for about three fifths of the 666 donors were used, and that subset was treated as a discovery cohort. All discovery cohort repertoires had been generated on a single sequencing platform. HLA typing included class I and class II loci at four-digit resolution. Typing coverage differed by locus: A, B, C, DRB1 and DQB1 were typed in about 620-630 donors, DQA1 in about 500, DPA1 in some 570, and DPB1 in approximately 450. A few DR-DQ haplotypes were handled as single units for association and clustering because linkage in the cohort was strong. Among roughly 400 genotyped donors of the cohort, an average of approximately 240,000 unique TCR beta nucleotide sequences were sequenced per donor, approximately 20% of them non-productive. Study-wide findings and limitations: The presence/absence analyses assumed that sequencing depth was roughly uniform across donors, and that assumption may not be true. A further reported finding was that TCR beta sequences accurately predicted the HLA-A and HLA-B alleles for most subjects in the first cohort. According to a later genetic analysis, donors in an Asian-associated ancestry cluster had fewer N-insertions in productive TCRs than the roughly 670-donor mean. The only immune exposure information available for the cohort was CMV serostatus. At a false discovery rate of 0.05, a later analysis linked 15,000 to 20,000 TCR beta sequences to specific HLA alleles. The authors suggested that the approach could potentially be generalized to other disease states and immunological phenotypes. Cytomegalovirus status was reported to be diagnosed by the classifier with high specificity and sensitivity in both the original and validation cohorts. Several of the top co-occurrence clusters appeared to be linked to parvovirus B19, influenza, CMV and Epstein-Barr virus, according to a later analysis. An association between a missense DCLRE1C variant and V-gene and J-gene trimming of TCR beta chains was found in a later genetic analysis and replicated in an independent cohort. This cohort had only TCR beta chains sequenced, and the lack of alpha or paired-chain data limited which features could be detected. A total of 150 or so TCR beta chains were listed by the study as associated with cytomegalovirus. HLA typing was unavailable for some donors at each locus, so association tests used only the typed subset. When HLA alleles, especially DR and DQ, strongly co-occurred, TCR associations were difficult to assign to individual alleles. In a later analysis, HLA-associated TCR beta chains showed more clonal expansion and lower generation probabilities than non-associated chains that were equally common. Because the 87-base-pair reads could not distinguish some IMGT-functional V segments, including TRBV6-2 and TRBV6-3, those segments were excluded. Correlated functional status among segregating V segments might be attributable to linkage disequilibrium, but an unknown experimental factor could not be ruled out. An earlier analysis of around 600 of the donors showed that most TCR beta V segments appeared in productive rearrangements either about 90% or about 30% of the time, which broadly matched IMGT annotations. Because counts were too low, approximately 18 rarely observed V segments, including chromosome 9 orphons, were excluded from the earlier analysis of several hundred of the donors. In vitro tests confirmed that a few of the cytomegalovirus-associated TCR beta chains recognize cytomegalovirus antigens. A cluster of highly shared sequence variants was judged likely to represent a technical artifact of the sequencing pipeline. In a later analysis, TCR association rates were found to vary across HLA loci, with the most associated TCRs seen for DRB1 alleles and the fewest for HLA-C alleles. A later analysis found that most CMV-associated TCR beta chains appeared HLA-restricted, with HLA associations seemingly driven largely by CMV exposure. Most TCR sequences were seen in very few donors, while some public TCRs were found in many individuals.

Libraries were made using the immunoSEQ multiplex PCR assay. A mixture of 60 forward primers for TCR Vbeta segments and 13 reverse primers for TCR Jbeta segments was used in the multiplex PCR. The CDR3 region of rearranged TCR beta genes was amplified from genomic DNA with a multiplex PCR assay. Amplified TCR beta libraries were sequenced as 87-base-pair reads on the Illumina HiSeq System. Under the source paper's analysis protocol: A later analysis tallied 80 million to 95 million unique TCR beta chains across the 666 repertoires, and approximately 11 million of those chains were shared by two or more donors. To remove PCR and sequencing errors, raw reads were error-corrected and collapsed into unique sequences using a nearest-neighbor algorithm that merged closely related sequences. V, D and J gene segments were assigned by aligning CDR3 sequences to IMGT reference sequences. For a sequence to be retained, a match of at least six nucleotides was required to both a V gene segment and a J gene segment. Rearrangements were called productive when the CDR3 lacked stop codons and stayed in frame with V and J; all others were non-productive. CDR3 was defined according to IMGT convention as the region running from the second conserved V-encoded cysteine to the conserved J-encoded phenylalanine. The earlier analysis of 500 to 650 of the donors excluded any sequence lacking an unambiguous match to a single V gene segment. In an earlier analysis of some 590 of the donors, a V segment was called functional when productive rearrangements were above 56.7%, and segregating when the standard deviation between donors exceeded 5%. A statistical classification framework was built for diagnosing cytomegalovirus status from the catalog of TCR beta chain sequences. In a later analysis, V and J genes were assigned by comparing TCR nucleotide sequences against IMGT/GENE-DB human TR gene sequences. Using the TCRdist pipeline, a later analysis assigned CDR3 sequences along with most-parsimonious VDJ recombination scenarios. In a later analysis, every TCR beta chain was defined by the combination of its CDR3 amino acid sequence and its V-gene family, and reads without a unique V-gene family were dropped. In a later analysis, fewer than 600 highly shared, low-generation-probability nucleotide sequences were removed to address suspected cross-contamination and a sequencing artifact. In a later analysis, a clonal expansion index for each public chain was calculated from normalized within-repertoire ranks of inferred template counts. In a later analysis, generation probabilities were computed using a VDJ recombination model fitted to out-of-frame rearrangements, and the results were checked against IGoR. A later analysis scored TCR-TCR, TCR-HLA and TCR-CMV co-occurrence with hypergeometric tests, applying a repertoire-size bias correction to TCR pairs. In a later analysis, false discovery rates were estimated by permuting HLA or CMV assignments 20 times. In a later analysis, co-occurring TCRs were grouped using DBSCAN, with TCRdist sequence similarity added in when clustering inside HLA-allele-positive subsets. For co-occurrence clustering, repertoires with fewer than 30,000 or more than 120,000 public chains were excluded, along with five repertoires with anomalous nucleotide sharing. TCRdb obtained this table from immuneACCESS and retained in-frame rearrangements with V and J assigned. These tables miss some clones; where compared with another copy, unresolved V genes account for less than half of the shortfall, and the remainder is unexplained. V and J calls and clone size come straight from that table; D and trimming were deduced from the DNA. Recorded for this sample are under 20,000 clones; more than 80% of them occurred a single time. The ten largest account for 20% to 25% of the sample.

The cohort consisted of some 670 healthy bone marrow donors. At the time of sampling, every cohort member was nominally healthy, though immune exposures that went unrecorded were likely present. CMV serostatus was positive for 289 and negative for about 50% of the roughly 670 cohort members, and was not recorded for this donor. A peripheral blood sample was provided by each donor, and peripheral blood mononuclear cells were used for TCR beta sequencing. The Qiagen DNeasy Blood Extraction Kit was used to extract genomic DNA from the blood cell samples. The CDR3 has 14 amino acids, counting the end cysteine and phenylalanine. CDR3 DNA only is kept here, 42 bases in frame from base 1. Taken from the germline V gene (reference sequence), the CDR1 and CDR2 loops are MNHNY and SVGAGI. V and J are truncated by 5 bases and 0 bases respectively, leaving an intervening sequence of 10 bases. As regards this clone: Its antigen target is currently unknown. One base away there is no much larger clone; base qualities are not given.

The rearrangement combines TRBV6-6 with TRBJ1-2; TRBD1 could be the D gene, as 5 bases match. The sequenced sample consisted of PBMCs. This TCR derives from a human donor in good health. The nucleotide sequence is given as TGTGCCAGCAGTACAGGACCGTCTAACTATGGCTACACCTTC. Its product reads: CASSTGPSNYGYTF.